The clone carrying this T cell receptor beta chain was detected ten times or more. The antigen is not known. This specimen comes from a study of blood T cells in healthy people across ages. Regarding the study as a whole: Per million T cells, TCR beta diversity dropped roughly linearly as age increased.

Every donor gave about 9 milliliters of peripheral blood. A J-beta primer mix and a sample-barcoded 5' primer were used in a second PCR of about 7 to 11 cycles. TCRdb independently ran MiXCR on the 5' RACE reads; one entry per CDR3 protein. The table lists around 690,000 distinct CDR3 sequences, under 70% of them singletons. This CDR3 contains 14 residues. The germline CDR1 and CDR2 sequences are SNHLY and FYNNEI. V trimming: 8 bases; J trimming: 6 bases; junction bases outside the gene matches: 11. The source material was blood. The clonotype originates from a man aged 55 to 70 in good health. The V call is TRBV2, the J call TRBJ2-3; TRBD1 agrees at 7 bases. CDR3 in DNA: TGTGCCAGCGGACAGGCGATACCAGGGGATACGCAGTATTTT. Protein: CASGQAIPGDTQYF. The variable domain in full, completed from reference TRBV2 and TRBJ2-3, reads EPEVTQTPSHQVTQMGQEVILRCVPISNHLYFYWYRQILGQKVEFLVSFYNNEISEKSEIFDDQFSVERPDGSNFTLKIRSTKLEDSAMYFCASGQAIPGDTQYFGPGTRLTVL.